One and the same sample provided the 6 T cell receptor beta chains below, sequenced in a study of T cell responses to AZD1222 COVID-19 vaccine. Profiling relied on immunoSEQ multiplex PCR, and the TCRdb table lists in-frame clones only, not all of them. Of 120,000 to 150,000 clones listed, about 93% are singletons. This sample comprised peripheral blood, obtained on day 0 of AZD1222 vaccination. The receptors here all came from an adult in good health.

J is TRBJ1-2 and V is TRBV27; possibly TRBD1 for D (5 bases). Germline V gives CDR1 MNHEY, CDR2 SMNVEV (reference sequence). V lost 3 bases to trimming and J lost 2 bases, with 7 bases between them. The CDR3 has 13 amino acids. The CDR3 coding sequence is TGTGCCAGCAGTTTTAGACAGAACTATGGCTACACCTTC. Translation: CASSFRQNYGYTF.

J is TRBJ1-1 and V is TRBV5-4; possible D gene TRBD1, 5 bases. The germline CDR1 and CDR2 sequences are SGHNT and YYREEE (reference sequence). This CDR3 is 14 amino acids long. Trimming removed 3 bases at V and 6 bases at J, with 15 bases between. CDR3 nucleotides: TGTGCCAGCAGCTCGAGGGGAGGGATCTCTGAAGCTTTCTTT. It yields the protein CASSSRGGISEAFF. The whole variable domain, remainder taken from reference TRBV5-4 and TRBJ1-1, is ETGVTQSPTHLIKTRGQQVTLRCSSQSGHNTVSWYQQALGQGPQFIFQYYREEENGRGNFPPRFSGLQFPNYSSELNVNALELDDSALYLCASSSRGGISEAFFGQGTRLTVV.

The genes are TRBV5-1 and TRBJ2-6; the match to TRBD2 covers 8 bases. This CDR3 has 17 residues. V lost 4 bases, J lost 0 bases, and 6 bases stayed unmatched. Germline V gene lookup returns CDR1 SGHRS and CDR2 YFSETQ. The CDR3 sequence: CASSGAGVLSGANVLTF. In DNA form, the CDR3 reads TGCGCCAGCAGCGGAGCGGGAGTGCTCTCTGGGGCCAACGTCCTGACTTTC.

The chain has TRBV27 and TRBJ2-7, with D unresolved. The V end was cut by 3 bases, the J end by 4 bases, with 13 bases between. Germline-derived CDR1 and CDR2 are MNHEY and SMNVEV (reference sequence). This CDR3 has 14 residues. CDR3 residues: CASSFHQKGYEQYF. CDR3 bases: TGTGCCAGCAGTTTCCACCAAAAGGGTTACGAGCAGTACTTC.

The table lists this clone with a count of one. The chain has TRBV27 and TRBJ1-2; 8 bases agree with TRBD1. The ends lost 0 bases at V and 4 bases at J; junction bases unmatched: 4. This CDR3 is built from 15 residues. The germline CDR1 and CDR2 sequences are MNHEY and SMNVEV (reference sequence). The CDR3 is CASSLSTGVGYGYTF. CDR3 DNA: TGTGCCAGCAGTTTATCGACAGGGGTCGGCTATGGCTACACCTTC.

A few counts support this clone. The chain employs TRBV13 and TRBJ2-2; D remains ambiguous. The CDR3 runs to 12 residues. Germline V lookup: CDR1 PRHDT, CDR2 FYEKMQ (reference sequence). Trimming removed 9 bases from V and 5 bases from J, with 10 bases in between. This chain's CDR3 is CASNRGTGELFF. CDR3 coding DNA: TGTGCCAGTAATAGAGGAACCGGGGAGCTGTTTTTT.